This is a list of T cell receptor beta chains from one sample in a study of blood T cell repertoires in COVID-19. Clones were read by immunoSEQ multiplex PCR, and TCRdb kept only the in-frame ones, dropping some. Found here are fewer than 350,000 clones, around 81% of them singletons; the top ten hold about 2.9%. The sample comprised peripheral blood. The receptors shown here come from a woman aged 55-75 years with active or convalescent COVID-19. The CDR3 runs from the conserved cysteine through the conserved F or W. Each record gives: CDR3 protein, CDR3 DNA, clone size, V gene, J gene, D gene. The D gene is left open where the match is weak. Clone size is given for some rows only: seen once, a few or many times, or a class if the clone is expanded.

cdr3_aa: CASSPVQSGEQFF; cdr3_nt: TGTGCCAGCAGCCCCGTCCAGTCGGGTGAGCAGTTCTTC; clone_size: -; v_call: TRBV11-3; j_call: TRBJ2-1; d_call: -
cdr3_aa: CASSLVLRRGGSNQPQHF; cdr3_nt: TGTGCCAGCAGCTTAGTATTACGCCGGGGAGGTAGCAATCAGCCCCAGCATTTT; clone_size: -; v_call: TRBV7-8; j_call: TRBJ1-5; d_call: -
cdr3_aa: CASRVEDRRNTEAFF; cdr3_nt: TGTGCCAGCAGGGTCGAGGACAGGCGGAACACTGAAGCTTTCTTT; clone_size: -; v_call: TRBV6-5; j_call: TRBJ1-1; d_call: TRBD1
cdr3_aa: CASSLGQGSYEQYF; cdr3_nt: TGTGCCAGCAGCCTAGGACAGGGATCCTACGAGCAGTACTTC; clone_size: -; v_call: TRBV5-4; j_call: TRBJ2-7; d_call: TRBD1
cdr3_aa: CASSFAGREQYF; cdr3_nt: TGTGCCAGCAGCTTCGCGGGACGGGAGCAGTACTTC; clone_size: -; v_call: TRBV11-2; j_call: TRBJ2-7; d_call: -
cdr3_aa: CASSTWTVGYTF; cdr3_nt: TGTGCCAGTAGTACCTGGACAGTTGGCTACACCTTC; clone_size: -; v_call: TRBV19; j_call: TRBJ1-2; d_call: -
cdr3_aa: CASIRRDEQYF; cdr3_nt: TGTGCCAGCATAAGGAGGGACGAGCAGTACTTC; clone_size: -; v_call: TRBV2; j_call: TRBJ2-7; d_call: -
cdr3_aa: CASSLTGLAGASTDTQYF; cdr3_nt: TGTGCCAGCTCACTTACGGGACTAGCGGGGGCTAGCACAGATACGCAGTATTTT; clone_size: -; v_call: TRBV18; j_call: TRBJ2-3; d_call: TRBD2
cdr3_aa: CASSSRGIWSTDTQYF; cdr3_nt: TGTGCCAGCAGCTCGCGGGGTATTTGGAGCACAGATACGCAGTATTTT; clone_size: -; v_call: TRBV5-6; j_call: TRBJ2-3; d_call: -
cdr3_aa: CASSLGVPRRGAFF; cdr3_nt: TGTGCCAGCAGCTTGGGGGTGCCCCGGAGAGGAGCTTTCTTT; clone_size: -; v_call: TRBV5-8; j_call: TRBJ1-1; d_call: -
cdr3_aa: CASSLGRAGGVTDTQYF; cdr3_nt: TGTGCCAGCAGCTTGGGGAGAGCGGGGGGGGTCACAGATACGCAGTATTTT; clone_size: -; v_call: TRBV7-2; j_call: TRBJ2-3; d_call: TRBD2
cdr3_aa: CATSLNTEAFF; cdr3_nt: TGTGCCACCTCACTTAACACTGAAGCTTTCTTT; clone_size: -; v_call: TRBV28; j_call: TRBJ1-1; d_call: -
cdr3_aa: CASRTQGRNQPQHF; cdr3_nt: TGTGCCAGCAGGACCCAGGGGAGAAATCAGCCCCAGCATTTT; clone_size: -; v_call: TRBV6-5; j_call: TRBJ1-5; d_call: -
cdr3_aa: CASSRWRTGLYNSPLHF; cdr3_nt: TGTGCCAGCAGCCGATGGCGCACAGGGTTATACAATTCACCCCTCCACTTT; clone_size: -; v_call: TRBV5-6; j_call: TRBJ1-6; d_call: -
cdr3_aa: CASRPRTGWAGELFF; cdr3_nt: TGTGCCAGTAGACCCCGGACAGGGTGGGCCGGGGAGCTGTTTTTT; clone_size: -; v_call: TRBV19; j_call: TRBJ2-2; d_call: TRBD1
cdr3_aa: CASSDRPSGGADTQYF; cdr3_nt: TGTGCCAGCAGTGACCGGCCTAGCGGGGGGGCCGATACGCAGTATTTT; clone_size: -; v_call: TRBV6-4; j_call: TRBJ2-3; d_call: TRBD2
cdr3_aa: CASSDGQGHSGNTIYF; cdr3_nt: TGTGCCAGCAGTGACGGACAGGGGCACTCTGGAAACACCATATATTTT; clone_size: -; v_call: TRBV27; j_call: TRBJ1-3; d_call: TRBD1
cdr3_aa: CASSLQWSGGISTDTQYF; cdr3_nt: TGTGCCAGCAGCTTGCAGTGGAGTGGGGGGATTAGCACAGATACGCAGTATTTT; clone_size: -; v_call: TRBV5-5; j_call: TRBJ2-3; d_call: -
cdr3_aa: CASGMDRNNQPQHF; cdr3_nt: TGTGCCTCTGGGATGGACAGGAACAATCAGCCCCAGCATTTT; clone_size: -; v_call: TRBV30; j_call: TRBJ1-5; d_call: TRBD1
cdr3_aa: CASSEGDRAYEQYF; cdr3_nt: TGTGCCAGCAGTGAAGGTGATCGAGCCTACGAGCAGTACTTC; clone_size: -; v_call: TRBV2; j_call: TRBJ2-7; d_call: -
cdr3_aa: CASGTAVYTF; cdr3_nt: TGTGCCAGCGGGACAGCAGTCTACACCTTC; clone_size: -; v_call: TRBV14; j_call: TRBJ1-2; d_call: TRBD1
cdr3_aa: CASRKGQGNGYTF; cdr3_nt: TGTGCCAGCAGGAAGGGACAGGGTAATGGCTACACCTTC; clone_size: -; v_call: TRBV6-5; j_call: TRBJ1-2; d_call: TRBD1
cdr3_aa: CATAGTLNTDTQYF; cdr3_nt: TGCGCCACTGCCGGGACATTGAACACAGATACGCAGTATTTT; clone_size: -; v_call: TRBV10-2; j_call: TRBJ2-3; d_call: -
cdr3_aa: CASSLGRQGYEQYF; cdr3_nt: TGTGCCAGCAGCTTAGGAAGGCAGGGCTACGAGCAGTACTTC; clone_size: -; v_call: TRBV7-2; j_call: TRBJ2-7; d_call: -
cdr3_aa: CASSEQDLNTGELFF; cdr3_nt: TGTGCCAGCAGTGAGCAGGACTTGAACACCGGGGAGCTGTTTTTT; clone_size: -; v_call: TRBV2; j_call: TRBJ2-2; d_call: -
cdr3_aa: CASSLGGQGGEQFF; cdr3_nt: TGTGCCAGCAGCTTAGGGGGCCAAGGGGGAGAGCAGTTCTTC; clone_size: few; v_call: TRBV7-7; j_call: TRBJ2-1; d_call: -
cdr3_aa: CASSQTGAGANVLTF; cdr3_nt: TGTGCCAGCAGCCAGACAGGGGCTGGGGCCAACGTCCTGACTTTC; clone_size: -; v_call: TRBV27; j_call: TRBJ2-6; d_call: TRBD1
cdr3_aa: CSATGNTEAFF; cdr3_nt: TGCAGTGCTACAGGGAACACTGAAGCTTTCTTT; clone_size: -; v_call: TRBV20-1; j_call: TRBJ1-1; d_call: -
cdr3_aa: CASRRASTDTQYF; cdr3_nt: TGTGCCAGCAGGAGAGCTAGCACAGATACGCAGTATTTT; clone_size: -; v_call: TRBV12-3/TRBV12-4; j_call: TRBJ2-3; d_call: -
cdr3_aa: CASSHGYEQYF; cdr3_nt: TGTGCCAGCAGCCACGGCTACGAGCAGTACTTC; clone_size: -; v_call: TRBV12-3/TRBV12-4; j_call: TRBJ2-7; d_call: -
cdr3_aa: CASCRLAGGPVSGELFF; cdr3_nt: TGTGCCAGCTGTCGACTAGCGGGGGGGCCGGTATCCGGGGAGCTGTTTTTT; clone_size: -; v_call: TRBV2; j_call: TRBJ2-2; d_call: TRBD2
cdr3_aa: CASSQGLAGGTDTQYF; cdr3_nt: TGTGCCAGCAGCCAAGGTCTAGCGGGGGGCACAGATACGCAGTATTTT; clone_size: -; v_call: TRBV3-1/TRBV3-2; j_call: TRBJ2-3; d_call: TRBD2
cdr3_aa: CASSLGGITNEKLFF; cdr3_nt: TGCGCCAGCAGCTTAGGGGGCATAACTAATGAAAAACTGTTTTTT; clone_size: -; v_call: TRBV5-1; j_call: TRBJ1-4; d_call: TRBD1
cdr3_aa: CASSIAGGSYEQYF; cdr3_nt: TGTGCCAGTAGTATAGCCGGGGGCTCCTACGAGCAGTACTTC; clone_size: -; v_call: TRBV19; j_call: TRBJ2-7; d_call: -
cdr3_aa: CASRTGGTSNYGYTF; cdr3_nt: TGTGCCAGCAGGACGGGGGGAACCAGTAACTATGGCTACACCTTC; clone_size: -; v_call: TRBV6-5; j_call: TRBJ1-2; d_call: -
cdr3_aa: CASSPTGGNEKLFF; cdr3_nt: TGTGCCAGCAGCCCGACAGGGGGAAATGAAAAACTGTTTTTT; clone_size: -; v_call: TRBV5-5; j_call: TRBJ1-4; d_call: TRBD1
cdr3_aa: CASSPSRLDTQYF; cdr3_nt: TGTGCCAGCTCACCTTCACGGTTGGATACGCAGTATTTT; clone_size: -; v_call: TRBV18; j_call: TRBJ2-3; d_call: -
cdr3_aa: CAIGQGAPGANVLTF; cdr3_nt: TGTGCCATCGGACAGGGGGCGCCCGGGGCCAACGTCCTGACTTTC; clone_size: few; v_call: TRBV10-3; j_call: TRBJ2-6; d_call: TRBD1
cdr3_aa: CASSIWTGVGQPQHF; cdr3_nt: TGTGCCAGTAGTATTTGGACAGGGGTTGGGCAGCCCCAGCATTTT; clone_size: few; v_call: TRBV19; j_call: TRBJ1-5; d_call: TRBD1
cdr3_aa: CASRGHSRGYGYTF; cdr3_nt: TGTGCCAGCAGGGGACACTCTCGGGGCTATGGCTACACCTTC; clone_size: -; v_call: TRBV5-6; j_call: TRBJ1-2; d_call: -
cdr3_aa: CASGTGLQGEQYF; cdr3_nt: TGTGCCAGCGGGACAGGGCTTCAAGGCGAGCAGTACTTC; clone_size: -; v_call: TRBV18; j_call: TRBJ2-7; d_call: TRBD1
cdr3_aa: CASSSLSSRGGYTF; cdr3_nt: TGTGCCAGCAGCTCCCTCTCATCGCGGGGGGGCTACACCTTC; clone_size: -; v_call: TRBV7-9; j_call: TRBJ1-2; d_call: -
cdr3_aa: CASSQPTGGRYDYGYTF; cdr3_nt: TGTGCCAGCAGCCAACCTACAGGGGGCCGGTATGATTATGGCTACACCTTC; clone_size: few; v_call: TRBV3-1/TRBV3-2; j_call: TRBJ1-2; d_call: TRBD1
cdr3_aa: CASSLGAYNEQFF; cdr3_nt: TGTGCCAGCAGCTTGGGGGCTTACAATGAGCAGTTCTTC; clone_size: -; v_call: TRBV7-2; j_call: TRBJ2-1; d_call: -
cdr3_aa: CASSEDSLEQFF; cdr3_nt: TGTGCCAGCAGTGAGGACAGCCTTGAGCAGTTCTTC; clone_size: -; v_call: TRBV2; j_call: TRBJ2-1; d_call: -
cdr3_aa: CASSIGGGNEKLFF; cdr3_nt: TGTGCCAGTAGTATAGGGGGAGGTAATGAAAAACTGTTTTTT; clone_size: -; v_call: TRBV19; j_call: TRBJ1-4; d_call: -
cdr3_aa: CAISLHRERVGNTEAFF; cdr3_nt: TGTGCCATCAGCCTCCACAGGGAACGAGTCGGGAACACTGAAGCTTTCTTT; clone_size: -; v_call: TRBV10-3; j_call: TRBJ1-1; d_call: -
cdr3_aa: CASSETGTEQFF; cdr3_nt: TGTGCCAGCAGTGAGACCGGGACAGAGCAGTTCTTC; clone_size: -; v_call: TRBV6-4; j_call: TRBJ2-1; d_call: -
cdr3_aa: CASSTGGPGNEQFF; cdr3_nt: TGTGCCAGCAGCACGGGGGGGCCTGGGAATGAGCAGTTCTTC; clone_size: -; v_call: TRBV6-5; j_call: TRBJ2-1; d_call: TRBD2
cdr3_aa: CASSQDLRTSGGTHAEQYF; cdr3_nt: TGCGCCAGCAGCCAAGATTTACGGACTAGCGGGGGCACCCATGCCGAGCAGTACTTC; clone_size: -; v_call: TRBV4-3; j_call: TRBJ2-7; d_call: TRBD2
cdr3_aa: CASSPRAGSGTDTQYF; cdr3_nt: TGTGCCAGCAGCCCCCGTGCGGGTAGCGGCACAGATACGCAGTATTTT; clone_size: -; v_call: TRBV9; j_call: TRBJ2-3; d_call: -
cdr3_aa: CAISESKGIAEAFF; cdr3_nt: TGTGCCATCAGTGAGTCAAAGGGGATCGCTGAAGCTTTCTTT; clone_size: -; v_call: TRBV10-3; j_call: TRBJ1-1; d_call: -
cdr3_aa: CASSLPDRGPGRLFF; cdr3_nt: TGTGCCAGCAGCCTCCCGGACAGGGGGCCAGGTAGACTGTTTTTT; clone_size: -; v_call: TRBV3-1/TRBV3-2; j_call: TRBJ1-4; d_call: TRBD1
cdr3_aa: CASSIQGDHTEAFF; cdr3_nt: TGTGCCAGTAGTATACAGGGCGACCACACTGAAGCTTTCTTT; clone_size: -; v_call: TRBV19; j_call: TRBJ1-1; d_call: -
cdr3_aa: CATSGHRGRNEQYF; cdr3_nt: TGTGCCACCAGCGGACACAGGGGACGCAACGAGCAGTACTTC; clone_size: once; v_call: TRBV15; j_call: TRBJ2-7; d_call: TRBD1
cdr3_aa: CASRDSRTGINSPLHF; cdr3_nt: TGTGCCAGCAGGGACTCCAGGACAGGGATTAATTCACCCCTCCACTTT; clone_size: -; v_call: TRBV7-9; j_call: TRBJ1-6; d_call: TRBD1
cdr3_aa: CSVGGMTGDIHYEQYF; cdr3_nt: TGCAGCGTGGGGGGGATGACAGGAGACATCCACTACGAGCAGTACTTC; clone_size: -; v_call: TRBV29-1; j_call: TRBJ2-7; d_call: -
cdr3_aa: CASSYWQTDTQYF; cdr3_nt: TGTGCCAGCAGTTACTGGCAAACAGATACGCAGTATTTT; clone_size: -; v_call: TRBV6-5; j_call: TRBJ2-3; d_call: -
cdr3_aa: CASSLVGSSYNSPLHF; cdr3_nt: TGTGCCAGCAGCTTAGTGGGCAGCTCCTATAATTCACCCCTCCACTTT; clone_size: few; v_call: TRBV7-9; j_call: TRBJ1-6; d_call: -